The 2 T cell receptor beta chains reported below all come from one sample, sequenced in a study of blood T cell repertoires in COVID-19. The data were produced by immunoSEQ multiplex PCR, yet TCRdb's version contains in-frame clones alone and is incomplete. The repertoire includes fewer than 200,000 clones, about four fifths of them detected once, and 7.5% to 9.5% sits in the top ten. The sequencing input was peripheral blood. Receptors originate from a man aged 35-49 years who had recovered from COVID-19.

This clone was observed once. V is TRBV6-1 and J is TRBJ1-5, with D unclear. Germline V gene data show CDR1 as MNHNS and CDR2 as SASEGT. The V gene lost 0 bases and the J gene lost 3 bases, with 12 bases spanning the gap. This CDR3 is built from 16 residues. The CDR3 nucleotides read TGTGCCAGCAGTGAAGCCCAGACAATAACCAATCAGCCCCAGCATTTT. Amino acids: CASSEAQTITNQPQHF.

CDR3: CASSLGTSGLSSYNEQFF. The CDR3 nucleotides are TGTGCCAGCAGCTTGGGGACTAGCGGTTTATCTTCCTACAATGAGCAGTTCTTC. The rearrangement uses TRBV11-2 and TRBJ2-1; 11 nucleotides match TRBD2. Germline assignment: CDR1 SGHAT and CDR2 FQNNGV. The length of the CDR3 is 18 residues. J was trimmed by 1 base and V by 3 bases; bases with no gene match: 8.